This TCR beta chain appears in the sequencing data of a study of beta chain features in type 1 diabetes. General study points: TCRB CDR3s from Type 1 diabetes patients were moderately but significantly shorter in all four CD4+ subsets. Although PCR might favor shorter templates, it would do so equally in patients and controls. The naive, central memory and Treg TCRB repertoires looked more alike in patients than they did in healthy donors.

The study reverse transcribed the entire isolated RNA, so it sequenced expressed TCRB transcripts. The protocol was immunoSEQ multiplex PCR, while the TCRdb copy is restricted to in-frame clones and leaves out a portion. The sample shows roughly 730,000 clones, 13% of them seen only once. This CDR3 contains 15 residues. V lost 4 bases and J lost 0, with 11 bases in between. Germline-derived CDR1 and CDR2 are SGDLS and YYNGEE. It was via CD45RO/CCR7/CD25/CD127/CD95/CD27 that CD4+ naive, central memory, regulatory and stem cell-like memory cells were sorted. Worth noting for this clone: What it recognizes is unknown.

Sequencing input: naive CD4+ T cells from blood. This rearrangement joins TRBV9 to TRBJ1-3, with no clear D. The sequence was collected from a man between 18 and 29 years old with type 1 diabetes. The CDR3 region is CASSPRGSSGNTIYF. In nucleotides, the CDR3 is TGTGCCAGCAGCCCCCGCGGGAGCTCTGGAAACACCATATATTTT.